The 26 T cell receptor beta chains listed next were all sequenced from one sample in a study of cytomegalovirus exposure and HLA in healthy donors (dated by TCRdb to 2016 to 2017). The library was generated by the immunoSEQ multiplex PCR assay. A mixture of 60 forward primers for TCR Vbeta segments and 13 reverse primers for TCR Jbeta segments was used in the multiplex PCR. Imported from immuneACCESS, the table was reduced by TCRdb to in-frame sequences with V and J called. These copies leave out some clones; in studies compared against another copy, an unresolved V gene accounts for under half, and the cause of the remainder is not known. The sample records approximately 140,000 clones, roughly 80% of which are singletons. Of the sample, 1% to 1.5% is held by the ten largest clones. Sequences were obtained from PBMCs. These receptors all come from a girl under 10 years old in good health and CMV-seronegative.

This clone was seen only once. The chain combines TRBV27 with TRBJ1-1; D is possibly TRBD1 (5 bases). CDR3 length: 14 amino acids. V lost 2 bases and J 1 base, leaving 8 bases between the germline ends. CDR1 and CDR2 from the germline V gene are MNHEY and SMNVEV (reference sequence). The CDR3 here is CASSLDSRNTEAFF. The CDR3 nucleotides read TGTGCCAGCAGTTTAGACAGTAGGAACACTGAAGCTTTCTTT.

This clone was observed a handful of times. The V gene is TRBV6-1, the J gene TRBJ1-2; D remains ambiguous. Trimming took off 6 bases at V and 8 bases at J, with 10 bases between the two ends. The CDR3 runs to 11 residues. CDR1 MNHNS and CDR2 SASEGT come from the germline V gene. The CDR3 sequence: CASRGGYGYTF. CDR3 bases: TGTGCCAGCAGGGGAGGGTACGGCTACACCTTC.

The chain carries TRBV2 and TRBJ2-1; 7 nucleotides match TRBD2. The V and J ends lost 5 bases and 0 bases, in that order; junction bases with no gene match: 4. Germline CDR1 SNHLY, CDR2 FYNNEI. The CDR3 spans 15 residues. The CDR3 here is CASSPLAVSYNEQFF. The DNA of the CDR3 is TGTGCCAGCAGTCCTCTAGCGGTCTCCTACAATGAGCAGTTCTTC.

The chain joins TRBV27 to TRBJ2-1, with 10 bases that match TRBD2. The CDR3 has 16 residues. From germline, CDR1 is MNHEY and CDR2 SMNVEV (reference sequence). The trim removed 5 bases at V and 8 bases at J, leaving 12 bases unmatched. The CDR3 nucleotides read TGTGCCAGCAGTACCCCCCTAGCGGGAGCCCGTCATGAGCAGTTCTTC. Translating gives CASSTPLAGARHEQFF.

This clone was seen once. The chain uses TRBV5-6 and TRBJ2-1; 8 bases are a match to TRBD1. Germline values: CDR1 SGHDT, CDR2 YYEEEE. The junction had 11 bases not matched to a gene; V was cut back by 5 bases and J by 4 bases. The CDR3 consists of 16 residues. The CDR3 spells CASSPLPQGAYNEQFF. CDR3 nucleotides: TGTGCCAGCAGTCCCTTACCGCAGGGGGCGTACAATGAGCAGTTCTTC.

This sequence joins TRBV29-1 and TRBJ2-5, with TRBD1 as a possible D gene (6 bases). Gene TRBJ2-7 matches the end of the DNA better, so the J call may be wrong. This CDR3 comprises 12 residues. Germline assignment: CDR1 SQVTM and CDR2 ANQGSEA. CDR3 loop: CSVATGIYEQYF. The DNA for the CDR3 is TGCAGCGTCGCAACAGGGATCTACGAGCAGTACTTC.

V usage is TRBV21-1 and J usage is TRBJ2-3; the table's D gene call, TRBD1, was not cross checked with the DNA. TRBV21-1 is noted as a pseudogene. This CDR3 has 16 residues. The CDR3 region is CASSKGRDRPTDTQYF. In DNA form, the CDR3 reads TGTGCCAGCAGCAAAGGAAGAGACAGGCCCACAGATACGCAGTATTTT.

To note about this clone: The sample carries other DNA sequences with the same CDR3. The chain joins TRBV11-2 to TRBJ2-7; D possibly corresponds to TRBD2 (5 bases). Trimming cost V 0 bases and J 2 bases, with 11 bases left between them. The CDR3 length is 15 residues. Germline V lookup: CDR1 SGHAT, CDR2 FQNNGV. The CDR3 nucleotides read TGTGCCAGCAGCTTAGATGCGGGCACAACCTACGAGCAGTACTTC. As protein: CASSLDAGTTYEQYF.

The J gene is TRBJ2-7, the V gene TRBV13; tentatively, D is TRBD1 (6 bases). The CDR3 spans 16 residues. Between the trimmed V and J ends, which lost 2 bases and 3 bases, there was a span of 17 bases. The germline CDR1 and CDR2 sequences are PRHDT and FYEKMQ (reference sequence). CDR3 protein: CASSLNGDNPFYEQYF. Written as DNA, the CDR3 is TGTGCCAGCAGCTTAAACGGGGACAACCCTTTCTACGAGCAGTACTTC. The full variable domain, in which reference TRBV13 and TRBJ2-7 provide the parts outside the CDR3, is AAGVIQSPRHLIKEKRETATLKCYPIPRHDTVYWYQQGPGQDPQFLISFYEKMQSDKGSIPDRFSAQQFSDYHSELNMSSLELGDSALYFCASSLNGDNPFYEQYFGPGTRLTVT.

V usage is TRBV19 and J usage is TRBJ2-1, with D perhaps matching TRBD1 (5 bases). The CDR3 totals 13 residues. V lost 3 bases and J 8 bases, leaving 11 bases between the germline ends. Germline lookup yields CDR1 LNHDA and CDR2 SQIVND (reference sequence). As DNA, the CDR3 is TGTGCCAGTAGTATGGTGACAGCCGATGAGCAGTTCTTC. This gives the protein CASSMVTADEQFF.

CDR3 in amino acids: CASSQDGGLATDTQYF. CDR3 DNA: TGCGCCAGCAGCCAAGATGGGGGACTCGCAACAGATACGCAGTATTTT. This chain links TRBV4-3 with TRBJ2-3; TRBD2 might be the D (6 bases). The CDR3 consists of 16 residues. Trimming took off 0 bases at V and 3 bases at J, with 13 bases between the two ends. Germline V gene data show CDR1 as LGHNA and CDR2 as YSLEER.

The CDR3 spells CASSLAVGLFTDTQYF. The DNA for the CDR3 is TGCGCCAGCAGCTTGGCCGTCGGACTCTTCACAGATACGCAGTATTTT. The chain combines TRBV5-1 with TRBJ2-3; TRBD2 is a possible D gene (5 bases). The germline V and J ends were trimmed by 0 bases and 2 bases, with 13 bases remaining between them. This CDR3 is built from 16 residues. From germline, CDR1 is SGHRS and CDR2 YFSETQ.

A single count supports this clone. CDR3 bases: TGTGCCAGCAGCCAAGCACGGGGGGTTTCTAGAGATACGCAGTATTTT. It codes for CASSQARGVSRDTQYF. The V gene is TRBV14, the J gene TRBJ2-3; 7 bases fit TRBD2. The CDR3 contains 16 residues. The J segment lost 5 bases and the V segment lost 1 base, leaving 9 bases of the junction unmatched. In germline, CDR1 is SGHDN, CDR2 FVKESK.

The chain uses TRBV15 and TRBJ2-7; 9 bases match TRBD2. Germline lookup yields CDR1 LNHNV and CDR2 YYDKDF (reference sequence). The CDR3 spans 14 residues. The J segment lost 2 bases and the V segment lost 6 bases, leaving 5 bases of the junction unmatched. CDR3 DNA: TGTGCCACCAGTTGGAGCGGGAGGACCTACGAGCAGTACTTC. Its translation is CATSWSGRTYEQYF.

V and J are TRBV23-1 and TRBJ2-7, with D unresolved. TRBV23-1 has ORF status, its function being uncertain. V shed 6 bases and J shed 2 bases, with 14 bases lying between them. The CDR3 loop spans 14 amino acids. The CDR3 region has the DNA TGCGCCAGCAGAAATACCCCAGTTCCCTACGAGCAGTACTTC. It encodes CASRNTPVPYEQYF.

The chain recombines TRBV29-1 with TRBJ1-2; D gene uncertain. There are 12 residues in the CDR3. From germline, CDR1 is SQVTM and CDR2 ANQGSEA. Trimming removed 7 bases from V and 1 base from J, with 10 bases in between. CDR3 in amino acids: CSAAGGNYGYTF. The DNA for the CDR3 is TGCAGCGCCGCGGGTGGTAACTATGGCTACACCTTC.

This chain joins TRBV6-4 and TRBJ2-5; 13 positions match TRBD2. The junction had 12 bases not matched to a gene; V was cut back by 3 bases and J by 5 bases. Germline V gives CDR1 MRHNA, CDR2 SNTAGT. CDR3 length: 18 residues. The CDR3 DNA reads TGTGCCAGCAGTGAATGCGGGACTAGCGGGGCCCCTTGGGAGACCCAGTACTTC. Amino acid sequence: CASSECGTSGAPWETQYF.

The chain joins TRBV7-2 to TRBJ1-4; TRBD1 aligns across 9 bases. The junction had 5 bases not matched to a gene; V was cut back by 5 bases and J by 1 base. The CDR3 is 16 amino acids. CDR1 is SGHTA and CDR2 is FQGNSA in the germline V gene. The CDR3 is CASSRDREGTNEKLFF. The CDR3, as DNA: TGTGCCAGCAGCAGGGACAGGGAGGGAACTAATGAAAAACTGTTTTTT.

In this sample, this clone turned up a few times. V gene TRBV6-1 combines with J gene TRBJ1-5; 8 bases are a match to TRBD1. Germline V gene data show CDR1 as MNHNS and CDR2 as SASEGT. This CDR3 region has 16 residues. J gave up 6 bases and V 4 bases, and 11 bases lay outside the gene matches. The chain's CDR3 is CASSGGTGPRAQPQHF. The CDR3 DNA reads as TGTGCCAGCAGTGGAGGGACAGGCCCCAGGGCTCAGCCCCAGCATTTT.

A few counts support this clone. As DNA, the CDR3 is TGTGCCAGTATCCCCCCCGGGACAGGGGGCTCGGATGAGCAGTTCTTC. It encodes CASIPPGTGGSDEQFF. The chain has TRBV7-9 and TRBJ2-1, with 12 bases fitting TRBD1. V trimming: 9 bases; J trimming: 8 bases; junction bases outside the gene matches: 14. Germline lookup yields CDR1 SEHNR and CDR2 FQNEAQ (reference sequence). The CDR3 is 16 residues long. The full variable domain, with the rest looked up from reference TRBV7-9 and TRBJ2-1, is DTGVSQNPRHKITKRGQNVTFRCDPISEHNRLYWYRQTLGQGPEFLTYFQNEAQLEKSRLLSDRFSAERPKGSFSTLEIQRTEQGDSAMYLCASIPPGTGGSDEQFFGPGTRLTVL.

The rearrangement uses TRBV9 and TRBJ1-4; D gene uncertain. This CDR3 is built from 15 residues. V lost 0 bases and J 7 bases, leaving 13 bases between the germline ends. Germline V gene lookup returns CDR1 SGDLS and CDR2 YYNGEE. CDR3 amino acids: CASSVDVFSSEKLFF. The CDR3 DNA reads as TGTGCCAGCAGCGTAGATGTGTTTAGTAGTGAAAAACTGTTTTTT.

The chain has TRBV7-2 and TRBJ2-5; weak D call: TRBD2 (6 bases). This CDR3 spans 14 amino acids. The V end lost 5 bases, the J end lost 2 bases, and 12 bases lay between the germline ends. Germline CDR1 and CDR2: SGHTA and FQGNSA. CDR3 sequence reads: CASSPPGLQETQYF. In DNA form, the CDR3 reads TGTGCCAGCAGCCCACCGGGACTGCAAGAGACCCAGTACTTC.

The chain is built from TRBV7-8 and TRBJ1-5, with no clear D. Trimming left V 5 bases short and J 6 bases short, with 17 bases between. Per the germline V gene, CDR1 is SGHVS and CDR2 is FQNEAQ. CDR3 length: 15 amino acids. The DNA for the CDR3 is TGTGCCAGCAGCCAAGAACGGGAAAATCGTCAGCCCCAGCATTTT. It codes for CASSQERENRQPQHF.

The J gene is TRBJ2-7, the V gene TRBV6-1; D is perhaps TRBD2 (5 bases). Trimming shortened V by 7 bases and J by 5 bases, and 15 bases separated the two germline ends. Germline V lookup: CDR1 MNHNS, CDR2 SASEGT. The CDR3 covers 13 residues. This chain's CDR3 is CASTGIPGNEQYF. CDR3 nucleotide sequence: TGTGCCAGCACCGGGATCCCGGGCAACGAGCAGTACTTC.

A single count supports this clone. One junction end disagrees with the germline gene, perhaps due to a read error. The chain links TRBV28 to TRBJ1-2, with 10 bases aligning to TRBD1. From germline, CDR1 is MDHEN and CDR2 SYDVKM. The CDR3 is 14 residues long. The CDR3 DNA follows: TGTGCCAGCAGGAGACAGGGGGCTAAATATGGCTACACCTTC. Its protein product is CASRRQGAKYGYTF.

This clone was observed once. The chain employs TRBV7-3 and TRBJ1-1, with D unresolved. CDR1 SGHTA and CDR2 FQGTGA come from the germline V gene. The CDR3 runs 16 residues. Trimming removed 6 bases from V and 0 bases from J, with 17 bases in between. The CDR3 here is CASSLVRKSMNTEAFF. CDR3 nucleotide sequence: TGTGCCAGCAGTCTCGTTAGAAAGAGCATGAACACTGAAGCTTTCTTT.